This is a list of T cell receptor beta chains from one sample in a study of T cells in Graves' hyperthyroidism and ophthalmopathy. TCRdb processed the multiplex PCR reads anew with MiXCR; each CDR3 protein has one entry. The table lists over 300,000 distinct CDR3 sequences, more than 11% of them singletons. Source material: blood. Every receptor here comes from a woman between 55 and 75 years old with Graves' hyperthyroidism. Each CDR3 is given with its conserved first and last residue. Each record gives: clone size, D gene, J gene, V gene, CDR3 DNA, CDR3 protein. D genes are given only for firm matches. Clone size is shown for a subset of rows, as once, few, many or a class of expanded clone.

size: .; D: .; J: TRBJ1-2; V: TRBV13; DNA: TGTGCCATCCTTTACCTCCACCTCTGGGAGGACTATGGCTACACCTTC; CDR3: CAILYLHLWEDYGYTF
size: many; D: TRBD1; J: TRBJ2-1; V: TRBV7-9; DNA: TGTGCCAGCAGTCCTACAGGGGGCATCTACAATGAGCAGTTCTTC; CDR3: CASSPTGGIYNEQFF
size: few; D: .; J: TRBJ1-2; V: TRBV5-1; DNA: TGCGCCAGCAGCCCCGACGGCTATGGCTACACCTTC; CDR3: CASSPDGYGYTF
size: .; D: TRBD1; J: TRBJ1-3; V: TRBV12-3/TRBV12-4; DNA: TGTGCCAGCAGTGAAGCGCACAGGGGATCTGGAAACACCATATATTTT; CDR3: CASSEAHRGSGNTIYF
size: many; D: TRBD1; J: TRBJ2-2; V: TRBV30; DNA: TGTGCCTGGATGCTGCAGGGGGCCGGGGAGCTGTTTTTT; CDR3: CAWMLQGAGELFF
size: few; D: .; J: TRBJ1-2; V: TRBV28; DNA: TGTGCCAGCAGTGGCGTAGGCTACACCTTC; CDR3: CASSGVGYTF
size: .; D: TRBD1; J: TRBJ2-1; V: TRBV19; DNA: TGTGCCAGTAGCTCCGGGGACAGGGGGGGGGAGCAGTTCTTC; CDR3: CASSSGDRGGEQFF
size: many; D: .; J: TRBJ1-5; V: TRBV12-3/TRBV12-4; DNA: TGTGCCAGCAGTTCGACAGGTGAAGGACCGCCCCAGCATTTT; CDR3: CASSSTGEGPPQHF
size: many; D: TRBD2; J: TRBJ2-1; V: TRBV12-5; DNA: TGTGCTAGTGGTTTGGCGGCGGGAGTAGACAATGAGCAGTTCTTC; CDR3: CASGLAAGVDNEQFF
size: many; D: TRBD1; J: TRBJ1-5; V: TRBV10-3; DNA: TGTGCCATCAGTGAGACACAGGGGCAGCCCCAGCATTTT; CDR3: CAISETQGQPQHF
size: .; D: TRBD2; J: TRBJ2-3; V: TRBV4-2; DNA: TGTGCCAGCAGCCAAGTGGCGACTAGCGGAGCTAGCACAGATACGCAGTATTTT; CDR3: CASSQVATSGASTDTQYF